The rows below give T cell receptor beta chains drawn from one sample of a study of T cells after yellow fever vaccination. TCRdb itself ran the 5' RACE reads through MiXCR, one entry per CDR3 protein. This sample has some 300,000 distinct CDR3 sequences; under 9% occur once, and the top ten carry around 3.5%. Sequences were derived from CD4+ T cells sorted from PBMCs, sampled 5 days after the yellow fever booster vaccination. The receptors shown here come from a man younger than 35 who received the YFV17D yellow fever vaccine. The CDR3 runs from the conserved cysteine through the conserved F or W. The D gene is left open where the match is weak.

V gene,D gene,CDR3 protein
TRBV6-5,NA,CASSVWGSKTQYF
TRBV5-1,NA,CASSLGVISGNTIYF
TRBV4-2,NA,CASSQDGARVHTEAFF
TRBV5-1,NA,CASSLSRGAYEQYF
TRBV2,NA,CASSGMDLDRYF
TRBV7-9,NA,CASSLEPSGANVLTF
TRBV5-1,NA,CASSLGTGGFSGNTIYF
TRBV12-3/TRBV12-4,NA,CASSLHGMNTEAFF
TRBV20-1,NA,CSATTGANVLTF
TRBV12-3/TRBV12-4,NA,CANYVGGTTRGYTF
TRBV12-3/TRBV12-4,NA,CASTRTDGKLFF
TRBV12-3/TRBV12-4,NA,CASSFYSLHSPLHF
TRBV2,NA,CASSETGIQYF